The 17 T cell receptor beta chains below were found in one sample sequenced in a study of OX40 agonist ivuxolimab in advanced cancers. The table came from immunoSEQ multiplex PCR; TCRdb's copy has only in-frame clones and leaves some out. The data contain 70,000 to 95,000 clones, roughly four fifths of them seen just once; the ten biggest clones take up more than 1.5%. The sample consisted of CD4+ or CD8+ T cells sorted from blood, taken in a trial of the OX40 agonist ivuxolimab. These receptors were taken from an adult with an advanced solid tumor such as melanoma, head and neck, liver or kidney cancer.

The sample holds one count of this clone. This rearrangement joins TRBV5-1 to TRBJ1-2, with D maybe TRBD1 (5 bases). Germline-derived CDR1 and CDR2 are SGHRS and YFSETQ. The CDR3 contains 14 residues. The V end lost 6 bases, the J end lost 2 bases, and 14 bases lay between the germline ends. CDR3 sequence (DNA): TGCGCCAGCAACCCGACAGCCACAAACTATGGCTACACCTTC. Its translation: CASNPTATNYGYTF.

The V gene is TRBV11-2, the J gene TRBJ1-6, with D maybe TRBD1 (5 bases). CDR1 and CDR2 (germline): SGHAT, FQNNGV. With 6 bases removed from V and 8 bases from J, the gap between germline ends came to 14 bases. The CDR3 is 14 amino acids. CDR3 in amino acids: CASRGPGIYSPLHF. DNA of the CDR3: TGTGCCAGCAGAGGGCCAGGGATTTATTCACCCCTCCACTTT.

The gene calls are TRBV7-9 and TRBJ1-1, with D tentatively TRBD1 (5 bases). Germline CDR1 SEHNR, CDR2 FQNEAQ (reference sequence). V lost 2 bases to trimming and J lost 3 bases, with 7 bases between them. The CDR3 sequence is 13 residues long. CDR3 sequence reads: CASSLRGYTEAFF. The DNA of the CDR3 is TGTGCCAGCAGCTTAAGGGGTTACACTGAAGCTTTCTTT.

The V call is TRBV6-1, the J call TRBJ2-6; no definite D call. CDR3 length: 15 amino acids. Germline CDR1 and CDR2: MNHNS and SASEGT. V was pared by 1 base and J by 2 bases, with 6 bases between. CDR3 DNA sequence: TGTGCCAGCAGTGAAGAGGCAACTGGGGCCAACGTCCTGACTTTC. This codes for CASSEEATGANVLTF.

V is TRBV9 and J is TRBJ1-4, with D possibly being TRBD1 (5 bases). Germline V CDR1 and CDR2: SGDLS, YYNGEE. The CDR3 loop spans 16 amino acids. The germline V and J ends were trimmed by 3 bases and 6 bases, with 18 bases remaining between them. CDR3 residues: CASSADAWGVDEKLFF. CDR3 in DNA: TGTGCCAGCAGCGCGGACGCGTGGGGCGTCGATGAAAAACTGTTTTTT.

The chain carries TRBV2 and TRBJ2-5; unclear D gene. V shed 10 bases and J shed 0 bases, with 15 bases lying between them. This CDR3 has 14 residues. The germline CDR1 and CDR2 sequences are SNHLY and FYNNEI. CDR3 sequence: CATVLASYQETQYF. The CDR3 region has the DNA TGTGCCACCGTTTTAGCCTCGTACCAAGAGACCCAGTACTTC. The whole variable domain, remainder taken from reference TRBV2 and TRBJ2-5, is EPEVTQTPSHQVTQMGQEVILRCVPISNHLYFYWYRQILGQKVEFLVSFYNNEISEKSEIFDDQFSVERPDGSNFTLKIRSTKLEDSAMYFCATVLASYQETQYFGPGTRLLVL.

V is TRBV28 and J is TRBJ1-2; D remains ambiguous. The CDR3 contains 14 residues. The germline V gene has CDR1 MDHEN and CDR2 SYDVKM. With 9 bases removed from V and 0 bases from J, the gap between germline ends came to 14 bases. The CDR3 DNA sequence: TGTGCCAGTGGTAGTTTGTCCCCTAACTATGGCTACACCTTC. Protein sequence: CASGSLSPNYGYTF.

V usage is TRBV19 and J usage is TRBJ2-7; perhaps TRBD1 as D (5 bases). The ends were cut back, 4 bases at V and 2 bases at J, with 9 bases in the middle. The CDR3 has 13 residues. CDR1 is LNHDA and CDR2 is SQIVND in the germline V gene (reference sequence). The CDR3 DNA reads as TGTGCCAGTAGTACCGACAGCCCCTACGAGCAGTACTTC. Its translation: CASSTDSPYEQYF.

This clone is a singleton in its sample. In nucleotides, the CDR3 is TGTGCCAGCTCGGTAGGCGGTTATGGCTACACCTTC. This gives the protein CASSVGGYGYTF. The chain couples TRBV14 to TRBJ1-2; D uncertain. Germline-derived CDR1 and CDR2 are SGHDN and FVKESK. The CDR3 spans 12 residues. V was clipped by 8 bases and J by 5 bases, with 12 bases between them.

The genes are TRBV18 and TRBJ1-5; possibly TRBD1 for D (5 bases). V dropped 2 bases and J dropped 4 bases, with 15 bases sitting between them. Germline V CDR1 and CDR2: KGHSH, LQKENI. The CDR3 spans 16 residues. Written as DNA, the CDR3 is TGTGCCAGCTCACCAAGGGATAGGGGATCAAATCAGCCCCAGCATTTT. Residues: CASSPRDRGSNQPQHF.

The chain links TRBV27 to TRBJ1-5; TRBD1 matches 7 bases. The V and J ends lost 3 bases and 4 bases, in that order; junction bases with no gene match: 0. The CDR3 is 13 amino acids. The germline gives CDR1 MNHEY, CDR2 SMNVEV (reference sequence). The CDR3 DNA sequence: TGTGCCAGCAGTTTGGGACAGAATCAGCCCCAGCATTTT. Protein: CASSLGQNQPQHF.

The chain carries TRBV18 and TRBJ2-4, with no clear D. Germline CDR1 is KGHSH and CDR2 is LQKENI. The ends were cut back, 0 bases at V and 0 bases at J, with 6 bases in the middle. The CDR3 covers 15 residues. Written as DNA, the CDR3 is TGTGCCAGCTCACCACCTACGGGAGCCAAAAACATTCAGTACTTC. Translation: CASSPPTGAKNIQYF.

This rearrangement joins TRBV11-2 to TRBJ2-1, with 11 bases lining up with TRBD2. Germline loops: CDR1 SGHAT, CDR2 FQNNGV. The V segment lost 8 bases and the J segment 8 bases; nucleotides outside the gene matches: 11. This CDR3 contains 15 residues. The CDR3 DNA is TGTGCCAGCGCCCAGACTAGCGGGGCTCCCTATGAGCAGTTCTTC. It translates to CASAQTSGAPYEQFF.

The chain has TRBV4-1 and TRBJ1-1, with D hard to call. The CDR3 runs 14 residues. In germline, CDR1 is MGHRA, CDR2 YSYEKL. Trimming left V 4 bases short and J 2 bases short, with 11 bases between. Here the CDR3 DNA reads TGCGCCAGCAGCCTATTTGGCCACAACACTGAAGCTTTCTTT. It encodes CASSLFGHNTEAFF.

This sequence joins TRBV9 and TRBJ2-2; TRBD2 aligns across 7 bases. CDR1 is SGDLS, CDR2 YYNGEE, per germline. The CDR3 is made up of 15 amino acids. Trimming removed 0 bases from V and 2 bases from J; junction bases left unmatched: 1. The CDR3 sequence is CASSVGGGNTGELFF. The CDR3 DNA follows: TGTGCCAGCAGCGTAGGCGGGGGTAACACCGGGGAGCTGTTTTTT. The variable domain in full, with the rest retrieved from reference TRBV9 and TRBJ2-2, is DSGVTQTPKHLITATGQRVTLRCSPRSGDLSVYWYQQSLDQGLQFLIQYYNGEERAKGNILERFSAQQFPDLHSELNLSSLELGDSALYFCASSVGGGNTGELFFGEGSRLTVL.

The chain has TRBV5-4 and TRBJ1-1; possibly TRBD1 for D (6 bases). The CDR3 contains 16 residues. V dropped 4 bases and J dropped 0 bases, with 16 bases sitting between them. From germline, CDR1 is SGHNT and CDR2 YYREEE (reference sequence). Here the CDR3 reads CASSDGTPFMNTEAFF. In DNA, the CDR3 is TGTGCCAGCAGCGACGGGACACCGTTCATGAACACTGAAGCTTTCTTT.

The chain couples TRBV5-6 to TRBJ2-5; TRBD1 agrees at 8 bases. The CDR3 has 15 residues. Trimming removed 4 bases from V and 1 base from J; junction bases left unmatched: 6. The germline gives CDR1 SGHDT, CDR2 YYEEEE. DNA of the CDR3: TGTGCCAGCAGCCCACCGGGACAGGTCCAAGAGACCCAGTACTTC. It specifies CASSPPGQVQETQYF.